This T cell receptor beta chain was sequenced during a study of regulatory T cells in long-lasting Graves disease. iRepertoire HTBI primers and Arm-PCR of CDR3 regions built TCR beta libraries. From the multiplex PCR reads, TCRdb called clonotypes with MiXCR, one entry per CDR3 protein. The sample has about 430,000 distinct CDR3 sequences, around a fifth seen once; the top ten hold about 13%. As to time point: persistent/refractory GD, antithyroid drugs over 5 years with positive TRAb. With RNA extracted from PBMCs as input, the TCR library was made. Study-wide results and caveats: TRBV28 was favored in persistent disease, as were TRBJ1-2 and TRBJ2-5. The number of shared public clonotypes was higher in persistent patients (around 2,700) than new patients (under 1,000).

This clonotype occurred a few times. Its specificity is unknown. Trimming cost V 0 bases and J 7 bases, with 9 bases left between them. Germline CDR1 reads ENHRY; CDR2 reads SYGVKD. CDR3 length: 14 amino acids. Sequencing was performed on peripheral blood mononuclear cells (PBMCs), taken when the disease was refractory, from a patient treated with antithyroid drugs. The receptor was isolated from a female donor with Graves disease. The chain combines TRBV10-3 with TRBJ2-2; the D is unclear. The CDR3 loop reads CAISESRANGELFF. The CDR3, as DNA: TGTGCCATCAGTGAGTCTAGAGCGAACGGGGAGCTGTTTTTT.